This T cell receptor (beta chain) was profiled in a study of T-cell memory formation after mild COVID-19. This clonotype was recorded a few times. The target antigen is unknown. Germline assignment: CDR1 KGHDR and CDR2 SFDVKD. CDR3 size: 17 residues. V lost 1 base to trimming and J lost 4 bases; unmatched junction nucleotides: 5. Whole-study findings and limits: CD4/CD8 balance characterized clones contracting day 15 to 85, and CD4+ skew characterized later expanders.

TCRdb reprocessed the 5' RACE reads via MiXCR and lists one record per CDR3 protein. The sample gives 200,000 to 250,000 distinct CDR3 sequences, approximately 30% of which show up once; about 10% is in the top ten. The rearrangement uses TRBV24-1 and TRBJ2-1; TRBD2 agrees at 11 bases. The TCR originated in an adult woman who had mild COVID-19 (a few samples of this study predate the infection). Cell type and time point are not known. Sequencing was done on a sample of PBMCs or a T cell subset sorted from them (not recorded which). The CDR3 DNA reads TGTGCCACCAGTGATTTTTTTAGCGGGAGGGATTACAATGAGCAGTTCTTC. It codes for CATSDFFSGRDYNEQFF.